This T cell receptor (beta chain) was captured by sequencing in a study of response to subunit inactivated influenza vaccine. General study findings and limits: Every seasonal influenza vaccination brings in few new T cells, the authors suggested.

From the RT-PCR reads, TCRdb called clonotypes with MiXCR, one entry per CDR3 protein. The profile shows about 830,000 distinct CDR3 sequences, about 18% of them singletons. CDR3 length: 12 residues. V dropped 4 bases and J dropped 3 bases, with 8 bases sitting between them. CDR1 SGHRS and CDR2 YFSETQ come from the germline V gene. This clonotype occurred many times. What it recognizes is unknown. This TCR was recovered from a man aged 50-60 years who received an inactivated influenza vaccine. The chain is built from TRBV5-1 and TRBJ2-7; D remains ambiguous. This specimen consisted of PBMCs from blood, obtained 4 to 6 days after vaccination. This CDR3 is CASSGDYYEQYF. The CDR3 DNA follows: TGCGCCAGCAGCGGGGATTACTACGAGCAGTACTTC. Combining the CDR3 with reference TRBV5-1 and TRBJ2-7 gives the whole variable domain KAGVTQTPRYLIKTRGQQVTLSCSPISGHRSVSWYQQTPGQGLQFLFEYFSETQRNKGNFPGRFSGRQFSNSRSEMNVSTLELGDSALYLCASSGDYYEQYFGPGTRLTVT.